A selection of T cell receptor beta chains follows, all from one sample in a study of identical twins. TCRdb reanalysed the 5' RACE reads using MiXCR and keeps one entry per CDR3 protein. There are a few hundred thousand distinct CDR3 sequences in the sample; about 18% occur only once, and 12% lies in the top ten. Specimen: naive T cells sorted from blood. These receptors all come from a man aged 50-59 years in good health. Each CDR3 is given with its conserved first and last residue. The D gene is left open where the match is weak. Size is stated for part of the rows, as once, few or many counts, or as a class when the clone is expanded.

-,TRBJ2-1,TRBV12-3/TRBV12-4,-,TGTGCCAGCAGTTTCGTACAGTACAATGAGCAGTTCTTC,CASSFVQYNEQFF
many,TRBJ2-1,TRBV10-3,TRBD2,TGTGCCATCAGTGGGGCGGGAGTAAATGAGCAGTTCTTC,CAISGAGVNEQFF
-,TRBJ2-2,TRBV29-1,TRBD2,TGCAGCGTTGAATGGCTAGCGGGGGCGAACACCGGGGAGCTGTTTTTT,CSVEWLAGANTGELFF
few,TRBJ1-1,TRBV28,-,TGTGCCAGCAGTTTACATATGAACACTGAAGCTTTCTTT,CASSLHMNTEAFF
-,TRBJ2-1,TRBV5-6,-,TGTGCCAGCAGCTTGGAGAAAGGGGTTATTTACAATGAGCAGTTCTTC,CASSLEKGVIYNEQFF
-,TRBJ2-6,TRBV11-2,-,TGTGCCAGCAGCTTAGTGGGGATCCCCGGGGCCAACGTCCTGACTTTC,CASSLVGIPGANVLTF
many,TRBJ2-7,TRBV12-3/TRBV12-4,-,TGTGCCAGCACCCTCGGGGCCTACGAGCAGTACTTC,CASTLGAYEQYF
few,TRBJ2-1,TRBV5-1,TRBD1,TGCGCCAGCAGTCCTTGGGACAGGGGGGGAGGCGAGCTGTTCTTC,CASSPWDRGGGELFF
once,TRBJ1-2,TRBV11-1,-,TGTGCCAGCAGCTTGACAGAATTCCACTCGACGGGGCCCGGGCGGGGCTACACCTTC,CASSLTEFHSTGPGRGYTF
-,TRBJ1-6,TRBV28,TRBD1,TGTGCCAGCAGTGCCCACCACAGGGGTTCACCCCTCCACTTT,CASSAHHRGSPLHF
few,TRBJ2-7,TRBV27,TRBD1,TGTGCCAGCAGTTTATCCTCGGGACAGATTAGCCACGAGCAGTACTTC,CASSLSSGQISHEQYF
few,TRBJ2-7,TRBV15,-,TGTGCCACCAGCAGAGATCTGACAGGTTACGAGCAGTACTTC,CATSRDLTGYEQYF
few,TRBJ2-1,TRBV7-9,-,TGTGCCAGCAGGTGGGGAGCCTACAATGAGCAGTTCTTC,CASRWGAYNEQFF
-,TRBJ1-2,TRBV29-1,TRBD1,TGCAGCGCGACCAGGGGGACTAACTATGGCTACACCTTC,CSATRGTNYGYTF
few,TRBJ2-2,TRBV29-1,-,TGCAGCGTCAGCAGGGTAACCGGGGAGCTGTTTTTT,CSVSRVTGELFF
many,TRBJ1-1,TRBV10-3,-,TGTGCCACCAAAGAGACCGGGACAATGAACACTGAAGCTTTCTTT,CATKETGTMNTEAFF
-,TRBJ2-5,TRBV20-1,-,TGCAGTGCTAGAGGACATCTTCTAGAGACCCAGTACTTC,CSARGHLLETQYF
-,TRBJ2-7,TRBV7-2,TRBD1,TGTGCCAGCAGCGACGGACAGGGAGGATCCTACGAGCAGTACTTC,CASSDGQGGSYEQYF
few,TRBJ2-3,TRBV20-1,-,TGCAGTGCTTGGAGTGGTAGCACAGATACGCAGTATTTT,CSAWSGSTDTQYF
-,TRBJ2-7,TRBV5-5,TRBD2,TGTGCCAGCAGCTCGCAAGCGGGAGGGCCCAACGAGCAGTACTTC,CASSSQAGGPNEQYF
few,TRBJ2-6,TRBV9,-,TGTGCCAGCAGCGTTTCCCAGGTGATCTCTGGGGCCAACGTCCTGACTTTC,CASSVSQVISGANVLTF
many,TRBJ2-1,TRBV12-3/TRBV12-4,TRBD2,TGTGCCAGCAGTTTAGGAAAATGGAGAGGGTCTAGCGGGAGTCGGAATGAGCAGTTCTTC,CASSLGKWRGSSGSRNEQFF
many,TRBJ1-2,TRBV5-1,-,TGCGCCAGCAGCTTGGGGGGCGCGTTCGATGGCTACACCTTC,CASSLGGAFDGYTF
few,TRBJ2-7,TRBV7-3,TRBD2,TGTGCCAGCAGCTTGGACGCGACTCCGGGACTAGCGTCCTCCTCCTACGAGCAGTACTTC,CASSLDATPGLASSSYEQYF
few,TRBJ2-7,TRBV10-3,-,TGTGCCATCAGTGAGACTCAAGCAGGTTCCTACGAGCAGTACTTC,CAISETQAGSYEQYF
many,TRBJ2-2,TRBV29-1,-,TGCAGCGTATGGGCGAACACCGGGGAGCTGTTTTTT,CSVWANTGELFF
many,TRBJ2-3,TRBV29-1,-,TGCAGCGTCAATCGGGACACAGGTCCCCCAGATACGCAGTATTTT,CSVNRDTGPPDTQYF
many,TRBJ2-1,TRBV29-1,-,TGCAGCGTTGAAGGGCAGGGGGGTGAGCAGTTCTTC,CSVEGQGGEQFF
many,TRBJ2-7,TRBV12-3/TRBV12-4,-,TGTGCCAGCAGGTTGGATTACGAGCAGTACTTC,CASRLDYEQYF
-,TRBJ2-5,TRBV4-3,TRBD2,TGCGCCAGCAGCCGAAACGCTGGGACTAGCGGGAGAGAGACCCAGTACTTC,CASSRNAGTSGRETQYF
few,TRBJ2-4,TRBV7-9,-,TGTGCCAGCAGCCCAGTCCCCCGCTCCAAAAACATTCAGTACTTC,CASSPVPRSKNIQYF
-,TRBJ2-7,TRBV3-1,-,TGTGCCAGCAGCCAGTCCCACGAGCAGTACTTC,CASSQSHEQYF
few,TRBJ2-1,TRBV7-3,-,TGTGCCAGCAGCTATACAGGACCCTACTCCTACAATGAGCAGTTCTTC,CASSYTGPYSYNEQFF
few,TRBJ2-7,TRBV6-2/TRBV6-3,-,TGTGCCAGCAGTCCTCAGCACAATACCTACGAGCAGTACTTC,CASSPQHNTYEQYF
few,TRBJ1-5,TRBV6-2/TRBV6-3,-,TGTGCCAGCAGACACAGGGTGAGCAATCAGCCCCAGCATTTT,CASRHRVSNQPQHF
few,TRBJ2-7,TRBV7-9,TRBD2,TGTGCCAGCAGCCCCTCCGGACTAGCGGGGAGCTACGAGCAGTACTTC,CASSPSGLAGSYEQYF
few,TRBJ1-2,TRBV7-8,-,TGTGCCAGCTTCCCGATCCTGGGGGGCTACACCTTC,CASFPILGGYTF
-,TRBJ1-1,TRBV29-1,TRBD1,TGCAGCGTTGAAGGGAACAGGGGCACTGAAGCTTTCTTT,CSVEGNRGTEAFF
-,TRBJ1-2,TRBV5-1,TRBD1,TGCGCCAGCAGCTCGGGACAGGGCCCTAACTATGGCTACACCTTC,CASSSGQGPNYGYTF
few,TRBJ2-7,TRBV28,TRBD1,TGTGCCAGCAGTCGGGGACAGGACTACGAGCAGTACTTC,CASSRGQDYEQYF
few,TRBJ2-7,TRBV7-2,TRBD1,TGTGCCAGCAGCTTAACCGGACAGGTACCCTACGAGCAGTACTTC,CASSLTGQVPYEQYF
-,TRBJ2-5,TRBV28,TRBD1,TGTGCCAGCAGACCCGACAGGGGGTTGCGAGAGACCCAGTACTTC,CASRPDRGLRETQYF
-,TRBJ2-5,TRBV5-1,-,TGCGCCAGCAGCTTTCACCAAGAGACCCAGTACTTC,CASSFHQETQYF
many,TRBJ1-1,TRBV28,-,TGTGCCAGCAGTTTTGGGGGGGCAGGCACTGAAGCTTTCTTT,CASSFGGAGTEAFF
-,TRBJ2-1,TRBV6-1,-,TGTACCAGCAGTCCTTCCAGGGCAGCCTACAATGAGCAGTTCTTC,CTSSPSRAAYNEQFF
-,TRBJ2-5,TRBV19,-,TGTGCCAGTAGATACGGAGAGACCCAGTACTTC,CASRYGETQYF
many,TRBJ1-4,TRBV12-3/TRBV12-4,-,TGTGCCAGCAGTTCCCGCCGGGACGGCCGTGGTGCAAAACTGTTTTTT,CASSSRRDGRGAKLFF
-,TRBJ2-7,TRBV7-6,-,TGTGCCAGCAGTACCGTCGACGGGGGCGAGCAGTACTTC,CASSTVDGGEQYF
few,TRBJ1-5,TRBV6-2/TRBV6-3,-,TGTGCCAGCAGTTTAGGCCCACAGCCCCAGCATTTT,CASSLGPQPQHF
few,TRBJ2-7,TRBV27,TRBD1,TGTGCCAGCAGTACCCGGGACAGATCCTACGAGCAGTACTTC,CASSTRDRSYEQYF
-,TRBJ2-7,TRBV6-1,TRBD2,TGTGCCAGCAGATCCGGGACTAGCGGGGGCCACGAGCAGTACTTC,CASRSGTSGGHEQYF
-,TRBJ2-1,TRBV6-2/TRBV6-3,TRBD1,TGTGCCACCGCAGGGGGCTTTAATGAGCAGTTCTTC,CATAGGFNEQFF
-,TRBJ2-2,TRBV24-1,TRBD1,TGTGCCACCAAGACAGGGGGCAAGGGAAACACCGGGGAGCTGTTTTTT,CATKTGGKGNTGELFF
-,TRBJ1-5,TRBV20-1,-,TGCAGTGCGGACCCGGACAGAAATCAGCCCCAGCATTTT,CSADPDRNQPQHF
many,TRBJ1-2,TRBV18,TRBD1,TGTGCCAGCTCACCGGACAGGGACCATGGCTACACCTTC,CASSPDRDHGYTF
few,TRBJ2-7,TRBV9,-,TGTGCCAGCAGCGTAGCCCCCGACAGGAGAACCTACGAGCAGTACTTC,CASSVAPDRRTYEQYF
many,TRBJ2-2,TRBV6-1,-,TGTGCCAGCAACGCCGTCGCAGGGCGTACCGGGGAGCTGTTTTTT,CASNAVAGRTGELFF
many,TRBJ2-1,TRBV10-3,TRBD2,TGTGCCATCAGGGGCCTAGCGGGGGATTACAATGAGCAGTTCTTC,CAIRGLAGDYNEQFF
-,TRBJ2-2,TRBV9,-,TGTGCCAGCAGCCCTATGGCCAACACCGGGGAGCTGTTTTTT,CASSPMANTGELFF
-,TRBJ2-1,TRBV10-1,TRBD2,TGCGCCAGCAGTGAGTCGAAATTAGCGGGGGGGCGCGATGAGCAGTTCTTC,CASSESKLAGGRDEQFF